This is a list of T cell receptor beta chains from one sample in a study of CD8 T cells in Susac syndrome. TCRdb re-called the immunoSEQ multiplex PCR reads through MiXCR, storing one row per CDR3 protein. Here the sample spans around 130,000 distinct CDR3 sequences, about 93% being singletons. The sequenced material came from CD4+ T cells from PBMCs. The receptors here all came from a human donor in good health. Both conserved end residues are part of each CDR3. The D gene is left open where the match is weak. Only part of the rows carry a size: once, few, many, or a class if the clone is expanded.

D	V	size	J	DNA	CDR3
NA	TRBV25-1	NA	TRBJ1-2	TGTGCCAGCAGTGACTTCGACAGGAACTATGGCTACACCTTC	CASSDFDRNYGYTF
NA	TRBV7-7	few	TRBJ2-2	TGTGCTAGCAGCTTATTGACGAACACCGGGGAGCTGTTTTTT	CASSLLTNTGELFF
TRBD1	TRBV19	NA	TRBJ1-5	TGTGCCAGTAAGGGGGACAGGGGCAGCAATCAGCCCCAGCATTTT	CASKGDRGSNQPQHF
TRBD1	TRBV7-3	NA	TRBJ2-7	TGTGCCAGCAGCTCCTCCGGGACAGCCTACGAGCAGTACTTC	CASSSSGTAYEQYF
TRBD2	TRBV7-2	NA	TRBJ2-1	TGTGCCAGCAGCTCCCTGCCCGGGACTAGTGTCAATGAGCAGTTCTTC	CASSSLPGTSVNEQFF
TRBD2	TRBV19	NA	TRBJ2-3	TGTGCCAGTGCGGGGGGGGATACGCAGTATTTT	CASAGGDTQYF
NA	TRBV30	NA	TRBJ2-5	TGTGCCTGGAGTGGAACAAGAGGGGAGACCCAGTACTTC	CAWSGTRGETQYF
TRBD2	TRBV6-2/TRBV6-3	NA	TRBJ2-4	TGTGCCACCCATCCCCTTAGGACTAGCGGGGGAGCCAAAAACATTCAGTACTTC	CATHPLRTSGGAKNIQYF
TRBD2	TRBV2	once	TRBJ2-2	TGTGCCAGCAGTGAAGGGCTAGCGGGAGTAGGGGAGCTGTTTTTT	CASSEGLAGVGELFF
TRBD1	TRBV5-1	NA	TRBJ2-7	TGCGCCAGCAACCCGAGTGAGGGGACAGGCTCCTACGAGCAGTACTTC	CASNPSEGTGSYEQYF
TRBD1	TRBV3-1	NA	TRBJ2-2	TGTGCCAGCAGCCAAGTAGAGGTGACAGGGGCGCCCACCGGGGAGCTGTTTTTT	CASSQVEVTGAPTGELFF
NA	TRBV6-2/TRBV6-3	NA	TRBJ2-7	TGTGCCAGCAGTCGTGCGACAGCTACCTACGAGCAGTACTTC	CASSRATATYEQYF
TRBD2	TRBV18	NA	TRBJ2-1	TGTGCCAGCTCACCAATCGTCAGCGGGGCAGAGCAGTTCTTC	CASSPIVSGAEQFF
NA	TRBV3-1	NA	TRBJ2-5	TGTGCCAGCAGCCAAGATCTCGGCAGCCAAGAGACCCAGTACTTC	CASSQDLGSQETQYF
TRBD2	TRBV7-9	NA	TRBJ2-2	TGTGCCAGCAGCCCGAGCGGGAGTATTGCCGGGGAGCTGTTTTTT	CASSPSGSIAGELFF
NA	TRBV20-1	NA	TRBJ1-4	TGCAGTGCCGCTCAGGGGAAAACTAATGAAAAACTGTTTTTT	CSAAQGKTNEKLFF
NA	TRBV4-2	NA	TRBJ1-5	TGTGCCAGCAGCCCCCAGACCCAAAGCAATCAGCCCCAGCATTTT	CASSPQTQSNQPQHF
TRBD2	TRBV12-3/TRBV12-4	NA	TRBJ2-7	TGTGCCAGCAGTCCCCGGACTAGCGGCCCATACGAGCAGTACTTC	CASSPRTSGPYEQYF
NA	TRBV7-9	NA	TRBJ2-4	TGTGCCAGCAGCTTAGAACATGGGAGGGGACAAAGGAACATTCAGTACTTC	CASSLEHGRGQRNIQYF
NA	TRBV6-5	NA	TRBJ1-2	TGTGCCAGCAGAGACCAACAATATGGCTACACCTTC	CASRDQQYGYTF
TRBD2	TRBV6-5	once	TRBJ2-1	TGTGCCAGCAGTACGGGACTAGATCAAAATGAGCAGTTCTTC	CASSTGLDQNEQFF
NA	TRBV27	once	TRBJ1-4	TGTGCCAGCGGTGGTGGCAGTGAAAAACTGTTTTTT	CASGGGSEKLFF
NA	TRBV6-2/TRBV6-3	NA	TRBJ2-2	TGTGCCAGCAGACTCAACGGGGTTCGGACCGGGGAGCTGTTTTTT	CASRLNGVRTGELFF
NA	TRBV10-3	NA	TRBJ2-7	TGTGCCATCAGTGAGTTTTATTCCTACGAGCAGTACTTC	CAISEFYSYEQYF
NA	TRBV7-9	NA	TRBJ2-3	TGTGCCAGCAGCATCGGGCAGGGGACAGATACGCAGTATTTT	CASSIGQGTDTQYF
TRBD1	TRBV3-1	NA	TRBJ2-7	TGTGCCAGCAGCCCTGGGACAGGGGACCACGAGCAGTACTTC	CASSPGTGDHEQYF
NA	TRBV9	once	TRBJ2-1	TGTGCCAGCAGCGTAACAGCAAGCTCCTACAATGAGCAGTTCTTC	CASSVTASSYNEQFF
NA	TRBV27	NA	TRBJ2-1	TGTGCCAGCAGTTTAAGTGAGGTGGCAGGGGAGTTCTTC	CASSLSEVAGEFF
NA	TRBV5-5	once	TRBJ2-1	TGTGCCAGCATCCTAAACATCGGGTACAATGAGCAGTTCTTC	CASILNIGYNEQFF
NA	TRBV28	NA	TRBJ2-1	TGTGCCAGCAGTTCCTTTGGGCCCCGGCGTGAGCAGTTCTTC	CASSSFGPRREQFF
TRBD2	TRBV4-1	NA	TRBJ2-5	TGCGCCAGCAGCCAAGATCCGGGGGGGACTAGCGGGGCCCAGTACTTC	CASSQDPGGTSGAQYF
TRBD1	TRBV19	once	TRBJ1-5	TGTGCCAGTTCCGGGACAGGGAGTTATCAGCCCCAGCATTTT	CASSGTGSYQPQHF
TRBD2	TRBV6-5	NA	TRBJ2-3	TGTGCCAGCAGTTACTCATTTTGGGCTAGCGGGAACGCAGATACGCAGTATTTT	CASSYSFWASGNADTQYF
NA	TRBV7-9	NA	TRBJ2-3	TGTGCCAGCAGCTGGAGGAGTTCTAGCACAGATACGCAGTATTTT	CASSWRSSSTDTQYF
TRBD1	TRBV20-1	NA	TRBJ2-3	TGCAGTGCCGGGACAGGGGGGTCAGATACGCAGTATTTT	CSAGTGGSDTQYF
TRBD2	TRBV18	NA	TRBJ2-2	TGTGCCAGCTCACCATGGACTAGCGGGAGGTTTAACACCGGGGAGCTGTTTTTT	CASSPWTSGRFNTGELFF
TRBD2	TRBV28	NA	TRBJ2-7	TGTGCCAGCAGCCGAACTAGCGCCTGGGGCTACGAGCAGTACTTC	CASSRTSAWGYEQYF
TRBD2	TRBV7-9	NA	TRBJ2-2	TGTGCCAGCAGCCCCACTAGCGGGAGGGCCGCCGGGGAGCTGTTTTTT	CASSPTSGRAAGELFF
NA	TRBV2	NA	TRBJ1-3	TGTGCCAGCCGATGGGGGCAGGGCGTTGGAAACACCATATATTTT	CASRWGQGVGNTIYF
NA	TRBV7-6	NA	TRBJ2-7	TGTGCCAGCAGCTTAGCGGCAAACGAGCAGTACTTC	CASSLAANEQYF
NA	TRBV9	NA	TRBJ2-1	TGTGCCAGCAGCGACCTTGGGCAGGGCGAGCAGTTCTTC	CASSDLGQGEQFF
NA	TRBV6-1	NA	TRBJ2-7	TGTGCCAGCAGTTTTGGGACCTACGAGCAGTACTTC	CASSFGTYEQYF
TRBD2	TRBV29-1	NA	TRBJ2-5	TGCAGCGTTGAGGGGGGGAGAGAGACCCAGTACTTC	CSVEGGRETQYF
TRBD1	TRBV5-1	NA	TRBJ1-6	TGCGCCAGCAGCTTGGCGACAGGGGGAGGCTCACCCCTCCACTTT	CASSLATGGGSPLHF
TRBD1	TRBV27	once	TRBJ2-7	TGTGCCAGCAGTATAGGACAGGTAGGGTTCTCCTACGAGCAGTACTTC	CASSIGQVGFSYEQYF
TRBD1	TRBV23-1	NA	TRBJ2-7	TGCGCCAGCAGTCAAGCCTCGGGACAGGGCGCCTACGAGCAGTACTTC	CASSQASGQGAYEQYF
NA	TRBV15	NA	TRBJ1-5	TGTGCCACCAGTACCGCACCCAATCAGCCCCAGCATTTT	CATSTAPNQPQHF
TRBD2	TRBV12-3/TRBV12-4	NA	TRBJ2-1	TGTGCCAGCAGCCTTGGCGGGAGGTTAGGCGAGCAGTTCTTC	CASSLGGRLGEQFF